The entry below gives a single T cell receptor beta chain sequence along with its context. What it binds is unknown. This entry comes from a study of cytomegalovirus exposure and HLA in healthy donors. The PCR ran on 60 Vbeta and 13 Jbeta primers. Method: immunoSEQ multiplex PCR; TCRdb's copy keeps in-frame clones and lacks some. This table has approximately 76,000 clones, around three quarters appearing once. Findings and caveats of the study: Later analysis found that TCR beta chains associated with HLA were more clonally expanded than other, equally common chains. Fewer than 20,000 TCR beta sequences were associated with HLA alleles at 0.05 false discovery rate in a later analysis.

When sampled, the donors appeared nominally healthy, though they likely had unrecorded immune exposures. This receptor was taken from a man aged 25 to 40 in good health and CMV-seronegative. Input material: PBMCs.

The CDR3 sequence: CASSSGTGRDAFF. The CDR3 nucleotides are TGTGCCAGCAGCTCAGGGACAGGGCGGGACGCTTTCTTT. The rearrangement uses TRBV7-9 and TRBJ1-1, with 9 bases that match TRBD1. CDR3 length: 13 residues. J was trimmed by 11 bases and V by 4 bases; bases with no gene match: 8. Germline V lookup: CDR1 SEHNR, CDR2 FQNEAQ (reference sequence).